This T cell receptor (beta chain) was captured in a study of shared clonotypes between healthy human individuals. Study-level results: Few donors restricted represented genetic and exposure-history diversity.

The germline V and J ends were trimmed by 3 bases and 6 bases, with 20 bases remaining between them. Germline lookup yields CDR1 MNHEY and CDR2 SMNVEV (reference sequence). The CDR3 has 16 residues. Genomic DNA from each subset was divided evenly over several immunoSEQ plates. Using immunoSEQ multiplex PCR, the repertoire was profiled, and TCRdb retains in-frame clones only, with some absent. This sample has 2 million to 2.5 million clones; approximately 93% occur once, and the top ten carry approximately 0.4%. Comments on this clone: What it recognizes is unknown.

The source material was naive CD4+ T cells from PBMCs. Subset given: CD45RA+ positively selected. The J gene is TRBJ1-1, the V gene TRBV27, with D possibly matching TRBD1 (6 bases). The TCR comes from a man between 18 and 35 years old in good health. Some clones in this sample may be carry-over from other donors' samples. The CDR3 sequence is CASSFWGTLGGAEAFF. CDR3 in DNA: TGTGCCAGCAGTTTTTGGGGGACCTTGGGGGGCGCTGAAGCTTTCTTT.